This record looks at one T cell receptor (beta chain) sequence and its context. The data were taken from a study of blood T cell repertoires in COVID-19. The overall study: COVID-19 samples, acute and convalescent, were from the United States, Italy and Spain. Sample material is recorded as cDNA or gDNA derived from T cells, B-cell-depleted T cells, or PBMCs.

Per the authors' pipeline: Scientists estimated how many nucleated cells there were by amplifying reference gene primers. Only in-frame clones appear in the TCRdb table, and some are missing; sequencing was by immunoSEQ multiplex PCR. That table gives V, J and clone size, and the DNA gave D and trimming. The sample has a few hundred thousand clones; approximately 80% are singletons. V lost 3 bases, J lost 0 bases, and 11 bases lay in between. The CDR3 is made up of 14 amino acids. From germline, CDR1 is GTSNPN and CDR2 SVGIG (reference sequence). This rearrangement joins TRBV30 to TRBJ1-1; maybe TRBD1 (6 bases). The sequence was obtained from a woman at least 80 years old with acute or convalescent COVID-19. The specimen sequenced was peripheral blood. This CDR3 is CAWSLGQVNTEAFF. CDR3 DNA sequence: TGTGCCTGGAGCCTGGGACAAGTGAACACTGAAGCTTTCTTT.